These 23 T cell receptor beta chains came from one sample sequenced in a study of blood T cell repertoires in COVID-19 (dated by TCRdb to the early 2020s). Libraries were prepared through the immunoSEQ multiplex PCR assay. Imported from immuneACCESS, the table was reduced by TCRdb to in-frame sequences with V and J called. These copies leave out some clones; in studies compared against another copy, an unresolved V gene accounts for under half, and the cause of the remainder is not known. The sample table contains 300,000 to 400,000 clones; only one count was recorded for more than 70% of them. 1.5% to 2% of the sample goes to the ten largest clones. The material sequenced was peripheral blood. All receptors come from a woman between 25 and 40 years old with COVID-19, enrolled during active disease.

The genes are TRBV2 and TRBJ2-7; maybe TRBD1 (6 bases). There are 15 residues in the CDR3. V shed 6 bases and J shed 3 bases, with 18 bases lying between them. From germline, CDR1 is SNHLY and CDR2 FYNNEI. CDR3 amino acids: CASRAFDRPFYEQYV. CDR3 coding DNA: TGTGCCAGCAGGGCGTTTGACAGGCCCTTCTACGAGCAGTACGTC.

This rearrangement joins TRBV7-2 to TRBJ2-7; weak D call: TRBD1 (6 bases). V was shortened by 3 bases and J by 5 bases, with 14 bases between the two germline ends. The CDR3 is made up of 14 amino acids. The germline gives CDR1 SGHTA, CDR2 FQGNSA. The chain's CDR3 is CASSLWGRGDEQYF. The CDR3 nucleotides are TGTGCCAGCAGCTTGTGGGGCAGGGGCGACGAGCAGTACTTC.

The chain recombines TRBV7-2 with TRBJ2-1; no reliable D call. V was cut by 0 bases and J by 4 bases, with 4 bases left in between. Per germline, CDR1 SGHTA and CDR2 FQGNSA. This CDR3 is built from 13 residues. CDR3 sequence: CASSLALYNEQFF. For the CDR3, the DNA is TGTGCCAGCAGCTTAGCCCTGTACAATGAGCAGTTCTTC.

The chain recombines TRBV15 with TRBJ1-3, with D possibly matching TRBD1 (5 bases). V shed 0 bases and J shed 8 bases, with 11 bases lying between them. The germline gives CDR1 LNHNV, CDR2 YYDKDF (reference sequence). This CDR3 has 14 amino acids. The CDR3 nucleotides read TGTGCCACCAGCAGAGATCTGGGGGGAGACACCATATATTTT. This codes for CATSRDLGGDTIYF.

V gene TRBV2 combines with J gene TRBJ2-7, with a tentative D call TRBD2 (7 bases). CDR3 length: 14 amino acids. V lost 8 bases and J 7 bases, leaving 21 bases between the germline ends. The germline V gene encodes CDR1 SNHLY and CDR2 FYNNEI. CDR3 DNA: TGTGCCAGCTCCGCCTCCGGGGGGCCGGGGGAGCAGTACTTC. It codes for CASSASGGPGEQYF.

V and J are TRBV6-5 and TRBJ1-2; TRBD1 agrees at 8 bases. This CDR3 spans 13 amino acids. Per the germline V gene, CDR1 is MNHEY and CDR2 is SVGAGI. With 2 bases clipped from V and 6 bases from J, the junction kept 2 bases outside the gene matches. CDR3 protein: CASSYQGQDGYTF. Written as DNA, the CDR3 is TGTGCCAGCAGTTACCAGGGACAGGATGGCTACACCTTC.

The V call is TRBV2, the J call TRBJ1-4; 8 bases fit TRBD1. Germline V lookup: CDR1 SNHLY, CDR2 FYNNEI. The length of the CDR3 is 15 residues. The V and J ends lost 4 bases and 7 bases, in that order; junction bases with no gene match: 8. CDR3 DNA: TGTGCCAGCAGTGCGGACAGGGAAGGGAGTGAAAAACTGTTTTTT. Translation gives CASSADREGSEKLFF.

In this sample, this clone turned up once. The rearrangement links TRBV5-3 to TRBJ1-6; D is unclear. TRBV5-3 falls under the ORF class, with uncertain function. The CDR3 is 11 amino acids. V lost 0 bases and J 15 bases, leaving 7 bases between the germline ends. The CDR3 region is CARSLDKFLHF. The CDR3 nucleotides are TGTGCCAGAAGCTTGGATAAATTCCTCCACTTT.

This clone was picked up one time. V and J are TRBV4-1 and TRBJ2-7; 9 nucleotides match TRBD2. Germline V CDR1 and CDR2: MGHRA, YSYEKL. The CDR3 contains 15 residues. With V trimmed by 1 base and J by 3 bases, 4 bases remained unmatched. CDR3 residues: CASSQAASGVYEQYF. CDR3 nucleotide sequence: TGCGCCAGCAGCCAAGCAGCTAGCGGGGTCTACGAGCAGTACTTC.

This clone was seen once. The chain joins TRBV6-5 to TRBJ2-3; no definite D call. Trimming left V 1 base short and J 2 bases short, with 7 bases between. The germline CDR1 and CDR2 sequences are MNHEY and SVGAGI. There are 14 residues in the CDR3. CDR3 loop: CASSYFYTTDTQYF. The CDR3 DNA reads TGTGCCAGCAGTTACTTTTACACCACAGATACGCAGTATTTT.

With respect to this clone: Other nucleotide sequences from this sample produce the same CDR3. This CDR3 is CASSRGSGNTIYF. As DNA, the CDR3 is TGTGCCAGCAGTCGGGGCTCTGGAAACACCATATATTTT. V is TRBV6-5 and J is TRBJ1-3; D remains ambiguous. V was cut by 5 bases and J by 0 bases, with 5 bases left in between. The CDR3 consists of 13 residues. Germline V gives CDR1 MNHEY, CDR2 SVGAGI.

The rearrangement uses TRBV9 and TRBJ2-2; D is possibly TRBD1 (6 bases). The ends were cut back, 4 bases at V and 0 bases at J, with 16 bases in the middle. This CDR3 spans 17 amino acids. Germline V CDR1 and CDR2: SGDLS, YYNGEE. The CDR3 loop reads CASSPRTGTTNTGELFF. In nucleotides, the CDR3 is TGTGCCAGCAGCCCGAGAACCGGGACAACGAACACCGGGGAGCTGTTTTTT.

The rearrangement joins TRBV9 to TRBJ1-5; D call uncertain. V dropped 4 bases and J dropped 4 bases, with 15 bases sitting between them. Germline V gene lookup returns CDR1 SGDLS and CDR2 YYNGEE. The CDR3 has 15 amino acids. This CDR3 reads CASSRLGTANQPQHF. Here the CDR3 DNA reads TGTGCCAGCAGCCGATTGGGCACGGCGAATCAGCCCCAGCATTTT.

The chain is built from TRBV18 and TRBJ1-4, with D tentatively TRBD1 (6 bases). Trimming took off 4 bases at V and 6 bases at J, with 15 bases between the two ends. Germline CDR1 reads KGHSH; CDR2 reads LQKENI. This CDR3 is built from 15 residues. The CDR3 spells CASSLRQVGDEKLFF. In DNA, the CDR3 is TGTGCCAGCTCACTGCGACAGGTGGGGGATGAAAAACTGTTTTTT. Filled out from reference TRBV18 and TRBJ1-4, the complete variable domain reads NAGVMQNPRHLVRRRGQEARLRCSPMKGHSHVYWYRQLPEEGLKFMVYLQKENIIDESGMPKERFSAEFPKEGPSILRIQQVVRGDSAAYFCASSLRQVGDEKLFFGSGTQLSVL.

The chain employs TRBV11-3 and TRBJ2-2; weak D call: TRBD1 (5 bases). Trimming removed 3 bases at V and 5 bases at J, with 16 bases between. CDR3 size: 16 residues. Germline V gives CDR1 SGHNT, CDR2 YENEEA. The DNA of the CDR3 is TGTGCCAGCAGCTTGGCCCAGGGCGCAAGGACCGGGGAGCTGTTTTTT. Translating gives CASSLAQGARTGELFF. The full variable domain, its missing parts supplied by reference TRBV11-3 and TRBJ2-2, is EAGVVQSPRYKIIEKKQPVAFWCNPISGHNTLYWYLQNLGQGPELLIRYENEEAVDDSQLPKDRFSAERLKGVDSTLKIQPAELGDSAVYLCASSLAQGARTGELFFGEGSRLTVL.

The V gene is TRBV12-3 or TRBV12-4, the J gene TRBJ1-4; tentative D call: TRBD1 (6 bases). CDR3 length: 13 residues. Trimming cost V 8 bases and J 12 bases, with 19 bases left between them. DNA of the CDR3: TGTGCCAGCGGACACCAAAGGGGGATGGAACTGTTTTTT. Translating it yields CASGHQRGMELFF.

V and J are TRBV5-6 and TRBJ2-1; 7 nucleotides match TRBD2. V was pared by 4 bases and J by 0 bases, with 10 bases of the junction left unmatched. The CDR3 length is 17 residues. The germline V gene has CDR1 SGHDT and CDR2 YYEEEE. In DNA form, the CDR3 reads TGTGCCAGCAGCCAGACTAGCTCAATAAGCTCCTACAATGAGCAGTTCTTC. Amino acid sequence: CASSQTSSISSYNEQFF. The variable domain in full, with the rest retrieved from reference TRBV5-6 and TRBJ2-1, is DAGVTQSPTHLIKTRGQQVTLRCSPKSGHDTVSWYQQALGQGPQFIFQYYEEEERQRGNFPDRFSGHQFPNYSSELNVNALLLGDSALYLCASSQTSSISSYNEQFFGPGTRLTVL.

In its sample, this clone was seen once. V usage is TRBV5-1 and J usage is TRBJ2-7; 12 nucleotides agree with TRBD2. CDR1 and CDR2 from the germline V gene are SGHRS and YFSETQ. With 4 bases clipped from V and 3 bases from J, the junction kept 5 bases outside the gene matches. The CDR3 consists of 15 residues. The CDR3 reads CASSQLAGGLYEQYV. The CDR3 DNA sequence: TGCGCCAGCAGCCAACTAGCGGGGGGACTCTACGAGCAGTACGTC.

This chain uses TRBV27 with TRBJ2-1; D may be TRBD2 (6 bases). Germline V gives CDR1 MNHEY, CDR2 SMNVEV (reference sequence). The CDR3 loop spans 13 amino acids. Trimming took 4 bases from V and 7 from J, leaving 11 bases between them. Written as DNA, the CDR3 is TGTGCCAGCAGTTGGGACTTAAGGAATGAGCAGTTCTTC. Amino acids: CASSWDLRNEQFF.

This chain joins TRBV19 and TRBJ1-2; D is possibly TRBD1 (5 bases). The CDR3 has 16 amino acids. V was trimmed by 3 bases and J by 7 bases, leaving 21 bases between them. Germline V gives CDR1 LNHDA, CDR2 SQIVND (reference sequence). CDR3 loop: CASSIDGPSGRGGYTF. CDR3 DNA sequence: TGTGCCAGTAGTATCGACGGTCCATCGGGGAGGGGTGGCTACACCTTC. The complete variable domain, with remaining parts taken from reference TRBV19 and TRBJ1-2, reads DGGITQSPKYLFRKEGQNVTLSCEQNLNHDAMYWYRQDPGQGLRLIYYSQIVNDFQKGDIAEGYSVSREKKESFPLTVTSAQKNPTAFYLCASSIDGPSGRGGYTFGSGTRLTVV.

CDR3 residues: CASRRDRDYGYTF. CDR3 nucleotides: TGCGCCAGCCGAAGGGACAGAGACTATGGCTACACCTTC. V gene TRBV10-2 combines with J gene TRBJ1-2, with 7 bases matching TRBD1. The germline V gene encodes CDR1 WSHSY and CDR2 SAAADI. V shed 8 bases, J shed 3 bases, and the junction held 6 bases outside the gene matches. The CDR3 runs to 13 residues.

This chain links TRBV6-5 with TRBJ1-1, with TRBD1 as a possible D gene (6 bases). Germline CDR1 and CDR2: MNHEY and SVGAGI. The CDR3 has 14 amino acids. Trimming took 2 bases from V and 6 from J, leaving 13 bases between them. The CDR3 region has the DNA TGTGCCAGCAGTTACCGGCGACAGGCCTCTGAAGCTTTCTTT. Residues: CASSYRRQASEAFF.

This clone was found a few times. The chain has TRBV2 and TRBJ1-4; no definite D call. The germline V and J ends were trimmed by 5 bases and 5 bases, with 12 bases remaining between them. The CDR3 loop spans 14 amino acids. The V gene's germline CDR1 is SNHLY and CDR2 FYNNEI. Here the CDR3 DNA reads TGTGCCAGCAGTTTCAGAAATCCCAATGAAAAACTGTTTTTT. It is translated as CASSFRNPNEKLFF.